This T cell receptor (beta chain) emerged from a study of CD8 T cells in Susac syndrome. Blood CD8+ and CD4+ T cells underwent high-throughput TCR beta sequencing. The CDR3 totals 16 residues. CDR1 and CDR2 from the germline V gene are MGHDK and SYGVNS. The V end lost 3 bases, the J end lost 1 base, and 13 bases lay between the germline ends. An amount of RNA that ranged from roughly 0.5 to 1 ug was reverse transcribed with random hexamers. TCRdb redid the calling of the immunoSEQ multiplex PCR reads with MiXCR, one entry per CDR3 protein. This table holds around 180,000 distinct CDR3 sequences, roughly 94% found once.

Sequenced material: CD4+ T cells from PBMCs. This chain connects TRBV25-1 to TRBJ2-4; D call uncertain. The sequence derives from a human donor with Susac syndrome. CDR3 bases: TGTGCCAGCAGTGACCGCAACCCGGAGGCCAAAAACATTCAGTACTTC. Translation gives CASSDRNPEAKNIQYF.